Below, 2 T cell receptor beta chains from the same sample are listed, as sequenced in a study of cytomegalovirus exposure and HLA in healthy donors. The primer mix had 60 Vbeta and 13 Jbeta primers. Measured with immunoSEQ multiplex PCR; TCRdb has only the in-frame clones, and not every one. The sample holds about 120,000 clones; under 85% are singletons and the top ten take approximately 10%. Sequences were obtained from PBMCs. The origin of the receptors is a man aged 35-49 years in good health and CMV-seropositive.

This rearrangement joins TRBV6-7 to TRBJ1-1; 11 nucleotides match TRBD1. TRBV6-7 is placed among ORFs of uncertain function. The CDR3 has 19 amino acids. J lost 4 bases, V lost 7 bases, and 20 bases had no gene match. In DNA, the CDR3 is TGTGCCAGCACCACCGGACCGGACAGGGGGCGAAGGGGGACCACTGAAGCTTTCTTT. It specifies CASTTGPDRGRRGTTEAFF.

The rearrangement links TRBV5-6 to TRBJ2-4; TRBD2 aligns across 13 bases. The CDR3 runs 16 residues. Germline-derived CDR1 and CDR2 are SGHDT and YYEEEE. V shed 4 bases, J shed 7 bases, and the junction held 8 bases outside the gene matches. CDR3: CASSPGTSGDYNIQYF. CDR3 nucleotide sequence: TGTGCCAGCAGCCCCGGGACTAGCGGGGACTACAACATTCAGTACTTC.